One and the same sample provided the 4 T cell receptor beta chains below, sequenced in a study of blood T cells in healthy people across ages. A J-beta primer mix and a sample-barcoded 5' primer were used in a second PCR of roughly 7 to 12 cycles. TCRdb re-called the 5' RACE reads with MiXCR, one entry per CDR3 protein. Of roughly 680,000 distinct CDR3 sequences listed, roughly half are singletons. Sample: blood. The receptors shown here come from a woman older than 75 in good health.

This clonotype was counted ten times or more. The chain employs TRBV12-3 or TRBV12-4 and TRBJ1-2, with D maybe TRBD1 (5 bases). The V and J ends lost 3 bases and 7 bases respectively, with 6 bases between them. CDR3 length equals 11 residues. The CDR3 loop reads CASSFTGGYTF. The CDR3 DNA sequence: TGTGCCAGCAGTTTCACAGGTGGCTACACCTTC.

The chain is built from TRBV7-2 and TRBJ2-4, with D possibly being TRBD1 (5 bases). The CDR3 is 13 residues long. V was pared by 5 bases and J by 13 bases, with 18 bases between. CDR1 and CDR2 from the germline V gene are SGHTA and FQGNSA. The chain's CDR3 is CASSVGLDTWQYF. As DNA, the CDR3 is TGTGCCAGCAGCGTAGGTCTGGACACGTGGCAGTACTTC.

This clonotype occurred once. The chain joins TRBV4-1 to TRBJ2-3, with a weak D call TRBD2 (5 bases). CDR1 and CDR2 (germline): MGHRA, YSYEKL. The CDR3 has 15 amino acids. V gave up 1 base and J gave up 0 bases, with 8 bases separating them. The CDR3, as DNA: TGCGCCAGCAGCCAAGGATGGACTAGCACAGATACGCAGTATTTT. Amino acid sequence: CASSQGWTSTDTQYF.

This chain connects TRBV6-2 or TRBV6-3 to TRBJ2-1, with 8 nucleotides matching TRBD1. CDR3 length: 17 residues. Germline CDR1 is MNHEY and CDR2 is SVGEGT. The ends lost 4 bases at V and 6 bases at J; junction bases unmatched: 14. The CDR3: CASSSNWGTGERNEQFF. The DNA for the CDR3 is TGTGCCAGCAGTTCAAACTGGGGGACAGGTGAGCGCAATGAGCAGTTCTTC.